A selection of T cell receptor beta chains follows, all from one sample in a study of breast tumors, draining lymph nodes, adjacent tissues. MiXCR, applied by TCRdb to the multiplex PCR reads, yields one record per CDR3 protein. The data show 200,000 to 300,000 distinct CDR3 sequences, with roughly 30% seen just once and around 1% held by the top ten. The sample consisted of axillary lymph node tissue. These receptors all stem from a female donor with breast cancer. Some clones in this sample may be carry-over from other donors' samples. Each CDR3 is given without its conserved first and last residue.

v_call	j_call	cdr3_aa
TRBV4-2	TRBJ2-1	ASSQVGSWDNEQF
TRBV28	TRBJ2-7	AATRGSEQY
TRBV9	TRBJ2-7	ASSVERDRDLYEQY
TRBV20-1	TRBJ2-7	SAIGVKSYEQY
TRBV24-1	TRBJ2-3	ATSATGTTDTQY
TRBV11-2	TRBJ2-7	ASSSNRGFTYEQY
TRBV6-2/TRBV6-3	TRBJ2-1	ATGTGTLTYNEQF
TRBV29-1	TRBJ2-1	SGTLDYNEQF
TRBV4-1	TRBJ1-1	ASSHQTGNTEAF
TRBV29-1	TRBJ2-2	SVDPNRGRGELF
TRBV5-1	TRBJ2-5	ASSAKGPQETQY
TRBV2	TRBJ1-4	ASRDRGSEKLF
TRBV6-1	TRBJ2-7	ASSEWGTGYEQY
TRBV14	TRBJ2-7	ASSQVFSEQY
TRBV7-2	TRBJ2-5	ASIPAGGADQETQY
TRBV12-3/TRBV12-4	TRBJ2-5	ASSLTGGRDGETQY
TRBV11-2	TRBJ1-3	ASSRPVGEVTIY
TRBV2	TRBJ1-1	ASSEETGRAF
TRBV15	TRBJ2-5	ATSTGLAGVETQY
TRBV10-3	TRBJ1-2	AISDLSDRAYGYT
TRBV20-1	TRBJ2-1	SAAGLAGNNEQF
TRBV24-1	TRBJ2-6	PRGGGASQHVLT
TRBV9	TRBJ2-2	ASSGGSSTGELF
TRBV5-1	TRBJ2-1	ASTSGGSYNEQF
TRBV24-1	TRBJ2-1	ATSGARTSAYNEQF
TRBV4-1	TRBJ2-7	ASSQEIGWEQY
TRBV7-2	TRBJ1-1	ASSLEGTGDTEAF
TRBV12-3/TRBV12-4	TRBJ1-5	ASRDAGEGNQPQH
TRBV30	TRBJ2-3	AWSSGAPDTQY
TRBV20-1	TRBJ2-5	SARASDSGSKTQY
TRBV6-5	TRBJ2-2	ASSATTGQVNTGELF
TRBV5-1	TRBJ2-4	ASSLGRDRHIQY
TRBV10-3	TRBJ1-1	AISERGANTEAF
TRBV7-9	TRBJ1-1	ASSLAGGRGPNTEAF
TRBV10-3	TRBJ1-2	AISREGGYGYT
TRBV19	TRBJ1-1	ASSTDRARAF
TRBV20-1	TRBJ2-3	SARTGQGGTDTQY
TRBV11-3	TRBJ1-1	ASSSRTGPAPEAF
TRBV6-1	TRBJ2-7	ASSQTSGPYEQY
TRBV6-1	TRBJ2-3	ASSERGDRLTDTQY
TRBV10-3	TRBJ1-3	AISESGQGDTIY
TRBV15	TRBJ2-5	AKPLAGVETQY
TRBV7-9	TRBJ2-1	ASSRSGGNHNEQF
TRBV4-1	TRBJ2-7	ASSQSGQKLAGGGYEQY
TRBV28	TRBJ1-2	ASSYSGTGIGYT
TRBV7-2	TRBJ1-4	ASSSYYRDRGREKLF